These T cell receptor beta chains were read from a single sample in a study of blood T cell repertoires in COVID-19. The repertoire was sequenced with immunoSEQ multiplex PCR; TCRdb's copy has only in-frame clones and lacks some. The sample contains some 95,000 clones, about four fifths of which appear only once. The sequenced sample consisted of peripheral blood. The source of these receptors is a man between 70 and 80 years old with acute or convalescent COVID-19. Each CDR3 is given with its conserved first and last residue. A D gene is named only where the DNA matches it firmly. For some rows the clone size is stated as once, few or many, or as a class when expanded; others skip it.

NA	TRBV28	TRBJ2-5	NA	CASSLGGRETQYF	TGTGCCAGCAGTTTGGGGGGGCGAGAGACCCAGTACTTC
TRBD1	TRBV5-1	TRBJ1-2	once	CASSLRVGQGARAGYTF	TGCGCCAGCAGCTTGCGTGTAGGACAGGGGGCGCGGGCTGGCTACACCTTC
NA	TRBV5-1	TRBJ1-1	NA	CASSPQGYSTEAFF	TGCGCCAGCAGCCCACAGGGTTACTCCACTGAAGCTTTCTTT
NA	TRBV6-5	TRBJ1-2	NA	CASSFNRDPSYGYTF	TGTGCCAGCAGCTTCAACAGGGACCCCAGCTATGGCTACACCTTC
TRBD2	TRBV11-2	TRBJ2-1	NA	CASSLEKAGYNEQFF	TGTGCCAGCAGCTTAGAGAAAGCGGGATACAATGAGCAGTTCTTC
TRBD1	TRBV9	TRBJ2-3	NA	CASSAHPNRGRDTQYF	TGTGCCAGCAGCGCCCATCCGAACAGGGGGAGGGATACGCAGTATTTT
NA	TRBV6-6	TRBJ1-1	NA	CASSLALGLSKNTEAFF	TGTGCCAGCAGTCTAGCACTGGGACTTTCGAAGAACACTGAAGCTTTCTTT
NA	TRBV5-4	TRBJ2-1	NA	CASSPLPGSWEQFF	TGTGCCAGCAGCCCCTTGCCCGGGAGTTGGGAGCAGTTCTTC
NA	TRBV18	TRBJ1-3	NA	CASSPTTGSGNTIYF	TGTGCCAGCTCACCAACGACAGGTTCTGGAAACACCATATATTTT
TRBD2	TRBV7-6	TRBJ2-1	once	CASSLAGGPSNEQFF	TGTGCCAGCAGCTTAGCGGGAGGGCCATCCAATGAGCAGTTCTTC
NA	TRBV24-1	TRBJ1-5	NA	CATSRRGGSNQPQHF	TGTGCCACCAGTCGGAGGGGTGGTAGCAATCAGCCCCAGCATTTT
NA	TRBV5-1	TRBJ1-3	few	CASSLGQTFGNTIYF	TGCGCCAGCAGCTTGGGACAGACTTTTGGAAACACCATATATTTT
TRBD1	TRBV29-1	TRBJ2-2	NA	CSVGRQGGGGELFF	TGCAGCGTTGGGCGACAGGGGGGTGGCGGGGAGCTGTTTTTT
TRBD1	TRBV9	TRBJ1-4	NA	CASSVGQGDGEKLFF	TGTGCCAGCAGCGTGGGACAGGGGGACGGGGAAAAACTGTTTTTT
NA	TRBV9	TRBJ2-3	NA	CASSLGHAGSTDTQYF	TGTGCCAGCAGCTTGGGGCACGCGGGAAGCACAGATACGCAGTATTTT
NA	TRBV15	TRBJ2-5	NA	CATSTTQGLRRETQYF	TGTGCCACCAGCACCACGCAGGGGCTACGTCGAGAGACCCAGTACTTC
NA	TRBV19	TRBJ2-1	NA	CASSIRHTLLHNEQFF	TGTGCCAGTAGTATTAGACATACCCTCCTCCACAATGAGCAGTTCTTC
TRBD1	TRBV28	TRBJ1-2	NA	CASTDDRVGGYTF	TGTGCCAGCACCGACGACAGGGTGGGTGGCTACACCTTC
TRBD1	TRBV5-1	TRBJ2-4	NA	CASSPGTGKIAKNIQYF	TGCGCCAGCAGCCCGGGGACAGGGAAGATAGCCAAAAACATTCAGTACTTC
NA	TRBV27	TRBJ1-1	NA	CASSLYPF	TGTGCCAGCAGCCTATACCCCTTT
NA	TRBV19	TRBJ2-7	NA	CASRIGQGSSYEQYF	TGTGCCAGTAGGATTGGCCAGGGAAGCTCCTACGAGCAGTACTTC
NA	TRBV28	TRBJ2-7	NA	CASSLKYEQYF	TGTGCCAGCAGTCTTAAATACGAGCAGTACTTC
TRBD1	TRBV6-5	TRBJ2-3	few	CASRSDRGGTDTQYF	TGTGCCAGCAGGAGCGACAGGGGCGGCACAGATACGCAGTATTTT
TRBD2	TRBV7-2	TRBJ2-7	NA	CASSLDDGLAGRYEQYF	TGTGCCAGCAGCTTAGACGACGGACTAGCGGGAAGGTACGAGCAGTACTTC
NA	TRBV20-1	TRBJ2-7	NA	CSATGYYEQYF	TGCAGTGCTACAGGGTACTACGAGCAGTACTTC
TRBD1	TRBV18	TRBJ1-1	NA	CASSPGDRGRLDTEAFF	TGTGCCAGCTCCCCCGGCGACAGGGGGCGGCTAGACACTGAAGCTTTCTTT
NA	TRBV2	TRBJ2-2	NA	CASRFTSTGELFF	TGTGCCAGCAGATTCACCAGCACCGGGGAGCTGTTTTTT
NA	TRBV10-3	TRBJ2-5	NA	CAISVSGQETQYF	TGTGCCATCAGTGTGTCCGGCCAAGAGACCCAGTACTTC
NA	TRBV7-8	TRBJ2-5	few	CASSLGARGLGETQYF	TGTGCCAGCAGCTTAGGGGCTAGGGGGTTAGGAGAGACCCAGTACTTC
TRBD1	TRBV19	TRBJ1-4	few	CASSLWTGRTNEKLFF	TGTGCCAGTAGTCTTTGGACAGGGAGAACTAATGAAAAACTGTTTTTT
NA	TRBV5-1	TRBJ2-4	NA	CASSLAGAGGGNIQYF	TGCGCCAGCAGCTTGGCCGGTGCGGGCGGTGGAAACATTCAGTACTTC
NA	TRBV6-5	TRBJ2-7	NA	CASSYTRDTYEQYF	TGTGCCAGCAGTTACACCCGGGACACCTACGAGCAGTACTTC
NA	TRBV7-2	TRBJ1-3	NA	CASSSTGGSGNTIYF	TGTGCCAGCAGTTCCACGGGAGGATCTGGAAACACCATATATTTT
TRBD1	TRBV28	TRBJ2-5	NA	CASSRNRGRETQYF	TGTGCCAGCAGTAGAAACAGGGGACGAGAGACCCAGTACTTC
TRBD1	TRBV27	TRBJ1-1	NA	CASRIPGGGRDTEAFF	TGTGCCAGCAGAATTCCAGGGGGCGGGCGGGACACTGAAGCTTTCTTT
TRBD2	TRBV30	TRBJ2-3	NA	CAWSVLAGVVDTQYF	TGTGCCTGGAGTGTACTAGCGGGAGTTGTGGATACGCAGTATTTT
TRBD1	TRBV7-2	TRBJ1-2	NA	CASSSGQNYGYTF	TGTGCCAGCAGCTCGGGACAGAACTATGGCTACACCTTC
NA	TRBV29-1	TRBJ1-2	NA	CSVGAGDPYGYTF	TGCAGCGTTGGGGCAGGGGATCCCTATGGCTACACCTTC
TRBD2	TRBV5-4	TRBJ2-1	NA	CASSLGGSSYNEQFF	TGTGCCAGCAGCTTGGGCGGGAGCTCCTACAATGAGCAGTTCTTC
NA	TRBV28	TRBJ1-2	NA	CASSLVRVDYGYTF	TGTGCCAGCAGTTTAGTGAGAGTAGACTATGGCTACACCTTC
NA	TRBV7-9	TRBJ1-2	few	CASSLETGFYGYTF	TGTGCCAGCAGCTTAGAGACAGGCTTCTATGGCTACACCTTC
NA	TRBV10-3	TRBJ2-2	NA	CATNNNPGELFF	TGTGCCACCAACAACAATCCCGGGGAGCTGTTTTTT
TRBD1	TRBV5-6	TRBJ1-2	once	CASSLEWDSPYGYTF	TGTGCCAGCAGCTTGGAATGGGACAGCCCCTATGGCTACACCTTC
TRBD2	TRBV7-2	TRBJ2-7	NA	CASSRTSGNPYEQYF	TGTGCCAGCAGCCGGACTAGCGGGAACCCCTACGAGCAGTACTTC
NA	TRBV5-1	TRBJ1-4	NA	CASSLGQPNEKLFF	TGCGCCAGCAGCTTGGGACAGCCTAATGAAAAACTGTTTTTT
NA	TRBV6-5	TRBJ2-2	NA	CASSYSAGSNTGELFF	TGTGCCAGCAGTTACTCGGCGGGTTCGAACACCGGGGAGCTGTTTTTT
NA	TRBV5-4	TRBJ2-6	NA	CSTGTLDSGANVLTF	TGTTCCACCGGGACATTGGATTCTGGGGCCAACGTCCTGACTTTC
TRBD2	TRBV10-3	TRBJ2-5	few	CAISPLEVAGGKETQYF	TGTGCCATCAGTCCTCTCGAGGTAGCGGGAGGAAAAGAGACCCAGTACTTC
TRBD1	TRBV4-2	TRBJ1-2	NA	CASSQEDRAPNYGYTF	TGTGCCAGCAGCCAGGAGGACAGGGCCCCAAACTATGGCTACACCTTC
NA	TRBV7-2	TRBJ1-6	NA	CASSTRVGNSPLHF	TGTGCCAGCAGCACCAGGGTCGGAAATTCACCCCTCCACTTT
NA	TRBV18	TRBJ1-6	NA	CASSIRQESPLHF	TGTGCCAGCTCAATACGACAGGAATCACCCCTCCACTTT
TRBD1	TRBV27	TRBJ1-6	once	CASSFRDRDSPLHF	TGTGCCAGCAGTTTCCGGGACAGGGATTCACCCCTCCACTTT
TRBD2	TRBV5-1	TRBJ2-1	NA	CASSSLAGTYNEQFF	TGCGCCAGCAGTTCACTAGCGGGCACTTACAATGAGCAGTTCTTC
NA	TRBV7-6	TRBJ1-1	NA	CASSLARGGTEAFF	TGTGCCAGCAGCTTAGCGCGGGGAGGCACTGAAGCTTTCTTT
NA	TRBV23-1	TRBJ1-5	many	CASSRGRPYSNQPQHF	TGCGCCAGCAGTCGCGGAAGACCTTATAGCAATCAGCCCCAGCATTTT